Listed below are T cell receptor beta chains from one sample, sequenced in a study of T cell clones after liver transplantation. Their recognized antigens are unknown. Profiling relied on immunoSEQ multiplex PCR, and the TCRdb table lists in-frame clones only, not all of them. The data hold about 2,200 clones, with 31% observed a single time. Material: CD8+ T cells from cultured PBMCs. Every receptor here comes from a human patient who received a liver transplant. Certain T cells may be donor cells from the graft. CDR3s include the opening cysteine and the closing phenylalanine or tryptophan. Fields, in order: clone size, D gene, V gene, J gene, CDR3 protein, CDR3 DNA. D genes are given only for firm matches. Rows may omit the clone size; those that give it use once, few, many or a size class.

medium-sized	.	TRBV27	TRBJ2-1	CAAGDRTSYNEQFF	TGTGCCGCAGGGGACCGGACCTCCTACAATGAGCAGTTCTTC
.	.	TRBV6-5	TRBJ2-7	CASSYSAFYEQYF	TGTGCCAGCAGTTACTCAGCCTTCTACGAGCAGTACTTC
medium-sized	TRBD1	TRBV25-1	TRBJ1-1	CASSPRDRLNTEAFF	TGTGCCAGCAGTCCGCGGGACAGACTTAACACTGAAGCTTTCTTT
few	TRBD2	TRBV5-6	TRBJ2-7	CASSPRLALNEQYF	TGTGCCAGCAGTCCTAGACTAGCACTGAACGAGCAGTACTTC
medium-sized	.	TRBV5-1	TRBJ2-1	CASSLRDHSSYNEQFF	TGCGCCAGCAGCTTGCGTGATCATAGCTCCTACAATGAGCAGTTCTTC
medium-sized	TRBD2	TRBV7-6	TRBJ2-7	CASSSIGLASYEQYF	TGTGCCAGCAGCTCCATCGGACTAGCGTCCTACGAGCAGTACTTC
medium-sized	.	TRBV28	TRBJ1-1	CASTLGGGGTEAFF	TGTGCCAGCACCCTAGGGGGGGGAGGAACTGAAGCTTTCTTT
large	.	TRBV6-6	TRBJ2-7	CASSPRDEQYF	TGTGCCAGCAGCCCAAGGGACGAGCAGTACTTC
.	.	TRBV6-1	TRBJ2-7	CASRLSGVHEQYF	TGTGCCAGCAGACTGTCAGGAGTCCACGAGCAGTACTTC
.	.	TRBV19	TRBJ1-3	CASSYGGPGNTIYF	TGTGCCAGTAGTTACGGGGGGCCTGGAAACACCATATATTTT
.	.	TRBV4-3	TRBJ2-7	CASSQTGTSGNEQYF	TGCGCCAGCAGCCAAACCGGGACATCGGGGAACGAGCAGTACTTC
large	.	TRBV2	TRBJ2-1	CASSVPSRVDEQFF	TGTGCCAGCAGTGTCCCCAGCAGGGTGGATGAGCAGTTCTTC
.	.	TRBV27	TRBJ2-7	CASSLYGALYYEQYF	TGTGCCAGCAGTTTATACGGGGCCCTCTACTACGAGCAGTACTTC
few	.	TRBV7-3	TRBJ2-2	CASSPDNTGELFF	TGTGCCAGCAGCCCCGACAACACCGGGGAGCTGTTTTTT
few	.	TRBV27	TRBJ1-2	CASSLTQGVLYGYTF	TGTGCCAGCAGTTTAACGCAGGGTGTACTCTATGGCTACACCTTC
few	.	TRBV5-6	TRBJ1-1	CASSLPWEGLNTEAFF	TGTGCCAGCAGCTTACCGTGGGAGGGATTGAACACTGAAGCTTTCTTT
few	TRBD2	TRBV19	TRBJ2-7	CASSIVSGRSYEQYF	TGTGCCAGTAGTATAGTTAGCGGGAGGTCGTACGAGCAGTACTTC
.	.	TRBV6-5	TRBJ1-4	CASSGTATTNEKLFF	TGTGCCAGCAGTGGGACCGCTACAACTAATGAAAAACTGTTTTTT
.	TRBD1	TRBV28	TRBJ2-5	CASSLLFTGGRQETQYF	TGTGCCAGCAGTTTACTCTTTACAGGGGGGAGGCAAGAGACCCAGTACTTC
few	.	TRBV9	TRBJ2-7	CASSVEGSSYEQYF	TGTGCCAGCAGCGTAGAGGGCAGCTCCTACGAGCAGTACTTC
.	.	TRBV5-4	TRBJ2-7	CASSSPSATDYEQYF	TGTGCCAGCAGCTCCCCTAGCGCCACCGACTACGAGCAGTACTTC
medium-sized	TRBD1	TRBV5-1	TRBJ1-1	CATNSGGSTEAFF	TGCGCCACAAACTCAGGGGGCTCGACTGAAGCTTTCTTT
medium-sized	.	TRBV2	TRBJ1-3	CASTQSHGGGGNTIYF	TGTGCCAGCACCCAATCCCATGGCGGGGGCGGAAACACCATATATTTT
medium-sized	.	TRBV2	TRBJ2-2	CASSEGVGRDTGELFF	TGTGCCAGCAGTGAAGGTGTGGGAAGAGACACCGGGGAGCTGTTTTTT
.	.	TRBV6-5	TRBJ2-6	CASSRAQSRANVLTF	TGTGCCAGCAGTAGAGCACAAAGTCGGGCCAACGTCCTGACTTTC
.	.	TRBV4-1	TRBJ2-2	CASSQDFWPREYTGELFF	.
.	.	TRBV9	TRBJ2-3	CASSAPDDTQYF	TGTGCCAGCAGCGCTCCCGATGATACGCAGTATTTT
medium-sized	.	TRBV7-9	TRBJ1-5	CASSLGQQDNQPQHF	TGTGCCAGCAGCTTAGGACAGCAAGACAATCAGCCCCAGCATTTT
few	TRBD1	TRBV4-3	TRBJ1-3	CASSLGTGLGNTIYF	TGCGCCAGCAGCCTGGGGACAGGGCTGGGAAACACCATATATTTT
medium-sized	.	TRBV27	TRBJ1-5	CASSFASNQPQHF	TGTGCCAGCAGTTTCGCCTCCAATCAGCCCCAGCATTTT
.	.	TRBV19	TRBJ1-4	CASSDPRGAEISEKLFF	TGTGCCAGTAGTGACCCTCGGGGGGCAGAAATATCTGAAAAACTGTTTTTT
large	TRBD1	TRBV4-3	TRBJ1-5	CASSQDKGTGLKPQHF	TGCGCCAGCAGCCAAGATAAGGGGACAGGGCTTAAGCCCCAGCATTTT
.	.	TRBV7-9	TRBJ2-1	CASSLGGLYNEQFF	TGTGCCAGCAGCTTAGGTGGACTCTACAATGAGCAGTTCTTC
medium-sized	.	TRBV2	TRBJ1-2	CATLYRGVSGYTF	TGTGCCACCCTTTACCGGGGCGTGAGTGGCTACACCTTC
few	TRBD1	TRBV29-1	TRBJ2-5	CSVGTGEIETQYF	TGCAGCGTTGGGACAGGGGAAATAGAGACCCAGTACTTC
medium-sized	.	TRBV9	TRBJ1-3	CASSVATSGASKGNTIYF	TGTGCCAGCAGCGTAGCTACATCTGGGGCATCGAAAGGAAACACCATATATTTT
.	.	TRBV11-2	TRBJ2-7	CASSFLTYEQYF	TGTGCCAGCAGCTTTTTGACCTACGAGCAGTACTTC
.	.	TRBV6-6	TRBJ1-1	CASSSGGMNTEAFF	TGTGCCAGCAGCTCCGGGGGAATGAACACTGAAGCTTTCTTT
medium-sized	.	TRBV28	TRBJ1-2	CASSLPRETSTRYGYTF	TGTGCCAGCAGTTTACCCCGCGAAACTTCAACAAGATATGGCTACACCTTC
medium-sized	.	TRBV12-5	TRBJ1-2	CASGPSQGIYGYTF	TGTGCTAGTGGTCCGTCCCAGGGGATCTATGGCTACACCTTC
large	.	TRBV30	TRBJ1-1	CAWSVGMNTEAFF	TGTGCCTGGAGTGTAGGTATGAACACTGAAGCTTTCTTT
.	.	TRBV11-3	TRBJ2-1	CASSPRDGSYNEQFF	TGTGCCAGCAGCCCCCGGGATGGGTCCTACAATGAGCAGTTCTTC
medium-sized	.	TRBV29-1	TRBJ2-2	CSVQTNTPGELFF	TGCAGCGTTCAGACGAATACCCCCGGGGAGCTGTTTTTT
few	TRBD2	TRBV11-2	TRBJ2-7	CASSLEGGFMREQYF	TGTGCCAGCAGCTTAGAGGGGGGGTTTATGCGCGAGCAGTACTTC
medium-sized	TRBD2	TRBV6-5	TRBJ2-1	CASSLLTSWDNEQFF	TGTGCCAGCAGTTTACTGACTAGCTGGGACAATGAGCAGTTCTTC
once	.	TRBV7-9	TRBJ1-2	CASSFIVTAHGYTF	TGTGCCAGCAGCTTTATTGTGACAGCTCATGGCTACACCTTC
few	.	TRBV10-2	TRBJ2-1	CASSETGAVNEQFF	TGCGCCAGCAGTGAAACGGGAGCGGTAAATGAGCAGTTCTTC
medium-sized	.	TRBV28	TRBJ2-1	CASSSEAELMDEQFF	TGTGCCAGCAGTTCCGAGGCGGAGTTAATGGATGAGCAGTTCTTC